The clone carrying this TCR beta chain was observed a single time. The data are from a study of PD-1 blockade in classical Hodgkin lymphoma. Looking at the study overall: Intravenous infusions of nivolumab 3 mg/kg reached patients every 2 weeks.

The CDR3 contains 14 residues. CDR1 is SGHRS, CDR2 YFSETQ, per germline. V lost 3 bases and J 3 bases, leaving 13 bases between the germline ends. Every patient relapsed after autologous stem cell transplantation, and brentuximab vedotin exposure varied. The repertoire was sequenced with immunoSEQ multiplex PCR; TCRdb's copy has only in-frame clones and lacks some. The sample holds just over 14,000 clones, 80% to 90% seen once. The source was peripheral blood mononuclear cells (PBMCs), collected before the second cycle of nivolumab. The clonotype originates from a human donor with classical Hodgkin lymphoma. The rearrangement uses TRBV5-1 and TRBJ2-7; D might be TRBD1 (5 bases). CDR3: CASSSGKEYYEQYF. CDR3 in DNA: TGCGCCAGCAGCTCAGGGAAAGAATACTACGAGCAGTACTTC.